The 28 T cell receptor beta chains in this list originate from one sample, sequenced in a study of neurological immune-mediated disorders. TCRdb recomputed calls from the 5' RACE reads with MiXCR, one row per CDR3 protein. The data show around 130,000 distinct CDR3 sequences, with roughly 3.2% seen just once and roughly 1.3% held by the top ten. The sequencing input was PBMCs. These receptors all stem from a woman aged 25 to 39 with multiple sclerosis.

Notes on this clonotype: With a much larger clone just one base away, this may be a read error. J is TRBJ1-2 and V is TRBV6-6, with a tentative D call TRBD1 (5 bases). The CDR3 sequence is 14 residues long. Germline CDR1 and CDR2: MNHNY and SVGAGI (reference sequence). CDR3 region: CASSYLGRVYDYTF. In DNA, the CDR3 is TGTGCCAGCAGTTACCTGGGCAGGGTGTATGACTACACCTTC.

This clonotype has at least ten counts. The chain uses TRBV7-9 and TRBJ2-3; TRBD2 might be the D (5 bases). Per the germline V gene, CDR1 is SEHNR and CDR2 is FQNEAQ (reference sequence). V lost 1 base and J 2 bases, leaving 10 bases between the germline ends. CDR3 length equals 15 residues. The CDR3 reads CASSLVRRVTDTQYF. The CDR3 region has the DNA TGTGCCAGCAGCTTAGTTCGGCGGGTCACAGATACGCAGTATTTT.

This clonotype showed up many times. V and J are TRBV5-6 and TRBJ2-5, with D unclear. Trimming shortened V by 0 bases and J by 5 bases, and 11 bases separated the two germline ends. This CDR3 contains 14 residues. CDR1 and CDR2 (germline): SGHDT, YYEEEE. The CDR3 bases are TGTGCCAGCAGCTTGGCCTGGGGATCGGAGACCCAGTACTTC. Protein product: CASSLAWGSETQYF.

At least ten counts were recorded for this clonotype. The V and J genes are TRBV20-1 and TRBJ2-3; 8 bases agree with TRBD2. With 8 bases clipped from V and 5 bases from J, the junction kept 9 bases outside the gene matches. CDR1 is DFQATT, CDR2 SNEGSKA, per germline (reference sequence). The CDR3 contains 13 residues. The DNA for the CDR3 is TGCAGTCTGCCGCGGAGCGGGAGAGATACGCAGTATTTT. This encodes CSLPRSGRDTQYF.

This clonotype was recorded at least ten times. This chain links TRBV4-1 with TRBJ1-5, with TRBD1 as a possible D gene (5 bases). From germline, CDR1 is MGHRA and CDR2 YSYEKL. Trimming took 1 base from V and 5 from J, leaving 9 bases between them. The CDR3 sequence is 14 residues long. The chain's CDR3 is CASSQVGHYQPQHF. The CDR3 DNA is TGCGCCAGCAGCCAAGTTGGACATTATCAGCCCCAGCATTTT.

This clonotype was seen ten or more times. The CDR3 is CASSQSTGVSYGYTF. The CDR3 bases are TGCGCCAGCAGCCAATCGACAGGGGTTTCCTATGGCTACACCTTC. The genes are TRBV4-3 and TRBJ1-2; 8 nucleotides line up with TRBD1. The V gene's germline CDR1 is LGHNA and CDR2 YSLEER. J gave up 4 bases and V 2 bases, and 6 bases lay outside the gene matches. This CDR3 is 15 amino acids long.

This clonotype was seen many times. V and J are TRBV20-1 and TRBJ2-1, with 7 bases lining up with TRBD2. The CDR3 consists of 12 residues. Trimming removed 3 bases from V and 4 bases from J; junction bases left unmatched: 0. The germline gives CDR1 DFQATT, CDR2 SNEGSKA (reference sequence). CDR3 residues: CSARREYNEQFF. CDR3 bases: TGCAGTGCTAGGCGGGAGTACAATGAGCAGTTCTTC.

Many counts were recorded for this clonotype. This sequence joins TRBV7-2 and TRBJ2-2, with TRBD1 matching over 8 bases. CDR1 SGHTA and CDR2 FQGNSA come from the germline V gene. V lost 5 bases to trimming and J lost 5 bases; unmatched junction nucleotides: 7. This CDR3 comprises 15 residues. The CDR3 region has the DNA TGTGCCAGCAGCGCCCGACAGGGGAGGACCGGGGAGCTGTTTTTT. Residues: CASSARQGRTGELFF.

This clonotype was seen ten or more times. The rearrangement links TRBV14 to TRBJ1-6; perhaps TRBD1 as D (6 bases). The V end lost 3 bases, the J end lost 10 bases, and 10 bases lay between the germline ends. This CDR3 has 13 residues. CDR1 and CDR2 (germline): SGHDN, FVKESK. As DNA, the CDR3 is TGTGCCAGCAGCCAGAGCAGGGGATCACCCCTCCACTTT. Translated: CASSQSRGSPLHF.

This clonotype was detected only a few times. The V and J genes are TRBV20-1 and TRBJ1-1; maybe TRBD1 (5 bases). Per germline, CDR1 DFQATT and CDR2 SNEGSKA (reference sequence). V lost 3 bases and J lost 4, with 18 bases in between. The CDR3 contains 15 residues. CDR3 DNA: TGCAGTGCTAGCGGAGGGACCAAGATACCCACTGAAGCTTTCTTT. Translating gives CSASGGTKIPTEAFF.

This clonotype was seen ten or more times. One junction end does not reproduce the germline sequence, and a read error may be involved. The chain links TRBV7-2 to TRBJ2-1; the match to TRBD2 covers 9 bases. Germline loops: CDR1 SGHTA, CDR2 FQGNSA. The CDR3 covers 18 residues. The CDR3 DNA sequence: TGTGCCAGCAGCCTAGCAGGGCTAGCGGGGACATCGGCGAATGAGCAGTTCTTC. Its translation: CASSLAGLAGTSANEQFF.

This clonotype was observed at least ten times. The CDR3 DNA sequence: TGTGCCAGCAGCTTAGTCCTAGCAAGAAGCACAGATACGCAGTATTTT. Its protein product is CASSLVLARSTDTQYF. The V gene is TRBV7-8, the J gene TRBJ2-3, with D tentatively TRBD2 (5 bases). Deletions cut 1 base from V and 0 bases from J, with 11 bases between. The CDR3 contains 16 residues. Germline V gene data show CDR1 as SGHVS and CDR2 as FQNEAQ.

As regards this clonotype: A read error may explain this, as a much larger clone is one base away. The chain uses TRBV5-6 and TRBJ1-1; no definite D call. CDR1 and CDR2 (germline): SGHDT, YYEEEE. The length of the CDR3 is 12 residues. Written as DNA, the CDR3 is TGTGACAGCAGCGAGTGGAACACTGAAGCTTTCTTT. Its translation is CDSSEWNTEAFF.

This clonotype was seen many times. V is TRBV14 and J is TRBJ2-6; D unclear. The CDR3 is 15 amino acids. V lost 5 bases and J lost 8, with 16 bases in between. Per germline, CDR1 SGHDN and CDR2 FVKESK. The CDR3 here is CASSKNPRDSNVLTF. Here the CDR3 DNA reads TGTGCCAGCAGCAAAAACCCCCGCGACTCCAACGTCCTGACTTTC. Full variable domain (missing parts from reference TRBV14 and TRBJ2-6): EAGVTQFPSHSVIEKGQTVTLRCDPISGHDNLYWYRRVMGKEIKFLLHFVKESKQDESGMPNNRFLAERTGGTYSTLKVQPAELEDSGVYFCASSKNPRDSNVLTFGAGSRLTVL.

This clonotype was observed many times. The DNA for the CDR3 is TGCAGCGTTGGCGGAACTGACAGGGGAGATGAGCAGTTCTTC. Translation gives CSVGGTDRGDEQFF. V is TRBV29-1 and J is TRBJ2-1; 8 bases align to TRBD1. The CDR3 is 14 residues long. With 4 bases clipped from V and 8 bases from J, the junction kept 10 bases outside the gene matches. From germline, CDR1 is SQVTM and CDR2 ANQGSEA.

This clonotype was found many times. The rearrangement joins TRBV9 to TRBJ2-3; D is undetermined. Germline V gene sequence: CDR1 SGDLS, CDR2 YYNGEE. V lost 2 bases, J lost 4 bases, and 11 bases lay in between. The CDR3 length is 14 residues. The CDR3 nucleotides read TGTGCCAGCAGCGTGGATAGCCCGCCAGATACGCAGTATTTT. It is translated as CASSVDSPPDTQYF.

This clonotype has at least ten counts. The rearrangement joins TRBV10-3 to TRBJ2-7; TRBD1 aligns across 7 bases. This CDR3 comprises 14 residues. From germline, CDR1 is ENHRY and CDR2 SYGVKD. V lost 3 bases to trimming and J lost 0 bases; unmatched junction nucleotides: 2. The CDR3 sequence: CAISDRDSSYEQYF. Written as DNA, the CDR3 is TGTGCCATCAGTGACCGGGACAGCTCCTACGAGCAGTACTTC.

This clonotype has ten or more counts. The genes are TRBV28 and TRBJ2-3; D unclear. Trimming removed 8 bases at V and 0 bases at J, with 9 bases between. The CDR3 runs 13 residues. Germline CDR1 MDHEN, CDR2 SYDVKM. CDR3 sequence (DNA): TGTGCCAGCCTTCGGGCCAGCACAGATACGCAGTATTTT. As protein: CASLRASTDTQYF.

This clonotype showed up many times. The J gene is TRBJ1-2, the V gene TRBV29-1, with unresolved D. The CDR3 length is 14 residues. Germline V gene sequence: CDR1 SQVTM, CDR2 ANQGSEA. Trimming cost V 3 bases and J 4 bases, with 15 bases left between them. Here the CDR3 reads CSVDGPTGRYGYTF. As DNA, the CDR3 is TGCAGCGTTGACGGCCCCACCGGTCGCTATGGCTACACCTTC.

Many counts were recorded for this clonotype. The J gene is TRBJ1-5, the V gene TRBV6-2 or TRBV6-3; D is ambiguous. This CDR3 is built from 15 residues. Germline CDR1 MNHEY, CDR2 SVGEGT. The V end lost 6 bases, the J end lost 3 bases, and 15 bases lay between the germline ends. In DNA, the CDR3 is TGTGCCAGCAGCCCCGGGAGAAGCCTCAATCAGCCCCAGCATTTT. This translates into CASSPGRSLNQPQHF.

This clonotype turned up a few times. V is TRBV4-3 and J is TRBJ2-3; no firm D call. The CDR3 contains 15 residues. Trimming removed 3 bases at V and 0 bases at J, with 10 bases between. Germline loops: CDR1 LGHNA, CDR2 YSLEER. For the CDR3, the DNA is TGCGCCAGCAGCCAGGGAAGGATGAGCACAGATACGCAGTATTTT. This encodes CASSQGRMSTDTQYF.

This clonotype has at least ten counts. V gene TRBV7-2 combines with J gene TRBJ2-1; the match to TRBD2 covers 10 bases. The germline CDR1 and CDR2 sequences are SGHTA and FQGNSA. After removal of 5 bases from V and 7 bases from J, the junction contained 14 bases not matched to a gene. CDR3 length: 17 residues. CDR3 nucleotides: TGTGCCAGCAGCGGTTTCTCGGCTAGCGGGAGTCATAATGAGCAGTTCTTC. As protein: CASSGFSASGSHNEQFF.

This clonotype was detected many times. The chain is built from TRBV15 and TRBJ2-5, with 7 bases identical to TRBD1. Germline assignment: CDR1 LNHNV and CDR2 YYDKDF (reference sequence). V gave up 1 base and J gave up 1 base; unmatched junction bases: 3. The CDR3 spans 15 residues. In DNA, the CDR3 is TGTGCCACCAGCAGAGGGGGGACAGTCCAAGAGACCCAGTACTTC. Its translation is CATSRGGTVQETQYF.

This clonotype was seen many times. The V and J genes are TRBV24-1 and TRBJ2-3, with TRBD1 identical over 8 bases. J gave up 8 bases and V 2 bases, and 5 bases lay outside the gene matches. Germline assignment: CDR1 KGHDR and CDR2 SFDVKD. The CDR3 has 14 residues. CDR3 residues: CATSDSTTGGTQYF. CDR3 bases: TGTGCCACCAGTGATTCTACAACAGGGGGTACGCAGTATTTT.

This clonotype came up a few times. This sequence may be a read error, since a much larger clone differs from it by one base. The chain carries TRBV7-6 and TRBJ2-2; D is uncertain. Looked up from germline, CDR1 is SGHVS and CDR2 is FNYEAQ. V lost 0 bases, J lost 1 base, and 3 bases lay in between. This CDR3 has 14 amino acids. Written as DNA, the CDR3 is TGTGCCAGCAGCTTAGCGAGGAACACCGGGGAGCTGTTTTTT. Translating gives CASSLARNTGELFF.

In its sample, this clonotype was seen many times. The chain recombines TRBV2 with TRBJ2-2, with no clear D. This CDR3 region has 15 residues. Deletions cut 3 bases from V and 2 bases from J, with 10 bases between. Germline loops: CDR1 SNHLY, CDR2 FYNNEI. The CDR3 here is CASSERGGNTGELFF. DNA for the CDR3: TGTGCCAGCAGTGAGAGAGGCGGAAACACCGGGGAGCTGTTTTTT.

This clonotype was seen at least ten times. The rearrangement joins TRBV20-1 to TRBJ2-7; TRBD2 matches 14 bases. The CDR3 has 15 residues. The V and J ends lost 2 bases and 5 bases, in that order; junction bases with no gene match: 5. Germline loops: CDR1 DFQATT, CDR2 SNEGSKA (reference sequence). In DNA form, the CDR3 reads TGCAGTGCTAGACCCCGGACTAGCGGGAGGAACGAGCAGTACTTC. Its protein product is CSARPRTSGRNEQYF.

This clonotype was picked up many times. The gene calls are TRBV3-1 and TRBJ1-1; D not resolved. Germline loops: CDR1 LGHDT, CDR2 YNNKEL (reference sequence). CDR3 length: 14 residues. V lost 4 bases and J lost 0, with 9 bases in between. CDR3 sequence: CASSRRVLNTEAFF. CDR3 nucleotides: TGTGCCAGCAGCCGCAGAGTTTTGAACACTGAAGCTTTCTTT.